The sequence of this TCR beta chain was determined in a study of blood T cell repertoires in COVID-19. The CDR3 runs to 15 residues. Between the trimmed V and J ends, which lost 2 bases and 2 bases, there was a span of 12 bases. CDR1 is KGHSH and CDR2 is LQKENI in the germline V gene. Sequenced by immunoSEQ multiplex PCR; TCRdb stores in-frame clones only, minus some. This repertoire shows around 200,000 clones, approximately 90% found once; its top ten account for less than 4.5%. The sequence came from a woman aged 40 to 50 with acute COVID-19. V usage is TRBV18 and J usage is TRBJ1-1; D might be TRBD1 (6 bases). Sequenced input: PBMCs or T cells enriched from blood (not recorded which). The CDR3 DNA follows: TGTGCCAGCTCACCAACAGGGAGCGGTAACACTGAAGCTTTCTTT. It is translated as CASSPTGSGNTEAFF.